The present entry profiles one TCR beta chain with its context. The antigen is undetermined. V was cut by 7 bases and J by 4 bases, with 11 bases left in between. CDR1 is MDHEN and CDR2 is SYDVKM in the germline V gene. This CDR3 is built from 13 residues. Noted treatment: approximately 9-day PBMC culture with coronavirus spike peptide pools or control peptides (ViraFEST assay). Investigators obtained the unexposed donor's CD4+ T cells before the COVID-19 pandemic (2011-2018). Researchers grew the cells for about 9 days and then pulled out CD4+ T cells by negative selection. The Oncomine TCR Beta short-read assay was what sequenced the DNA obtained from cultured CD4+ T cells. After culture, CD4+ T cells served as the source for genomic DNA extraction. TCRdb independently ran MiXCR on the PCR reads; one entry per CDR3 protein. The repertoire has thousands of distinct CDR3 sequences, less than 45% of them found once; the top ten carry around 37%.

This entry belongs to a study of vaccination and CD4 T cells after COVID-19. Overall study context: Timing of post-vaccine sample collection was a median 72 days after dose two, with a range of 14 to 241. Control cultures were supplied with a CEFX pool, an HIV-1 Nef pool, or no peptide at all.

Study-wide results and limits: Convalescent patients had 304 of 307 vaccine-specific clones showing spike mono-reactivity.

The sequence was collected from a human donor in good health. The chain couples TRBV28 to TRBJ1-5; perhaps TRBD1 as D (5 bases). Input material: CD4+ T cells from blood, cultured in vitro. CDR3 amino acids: CASKTWGNQPQHF. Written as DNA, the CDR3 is TGTGCCAGCAAGACTTGGGGGAATCAGCCCCAGCATTTT.